Following are 28 T cell receptor beta chains from one sample sequenced in a study of T cells after yellow fever vaccination. One entry per CDR3 protein results from TCRdb running MiXCR on the 5' RACE reads. This sample has approximately 600,000 distinct CDR3 sequences, with 12% found just once. The specimen was PBMCs, collected on the day of the yellow fever booster vaccination. The receptors originated from a man aged 25 to 45 who received the YFV17D yellow fever vaccine.

This clonotype was recorded a few times. The chain is built from TRBV9 and TRBJ2-1; D gene unclear. The CDR3 covers 15 residues. The V and J ends lost 0 bases and 6 bases respectively, with 13 bases between them. Germline V gene data show CDR1 as SGDLS and CDR2 as YYNGEE. CDR3 DNA sequence: TGTGCCAGCAGCGTAGCGGGCTTCTTGGTCAATGAGCAGTTCTTC. Encoded protein: CASSVAGFLVNEQFF.

This clonotype was seen a handful of times. This rearrangement joins TRBV6-2 or TRBV6-3 to TRBJ2-1, with 7 bases that match TRBD2. The junction had 14 bases not matched to a gene; V was cut back by 4 bases and J by 14 bases. The germline V gene has CDR1 MNHEY and CDR2 SVGEGT. The CDR3 is made up of 14 amino acids. This chain's CDR3 is CASSWEGDLVPKFF. Here the CDR3 DNA reads TGTGCCAGCAGTTGGGAGGGAGACCTAGTTCCCAAGTTCTTC.

This clonotype was picked up a small number of times. CDR3 coding DNA: TGTGCCAGTAGTATAGAAAGGGTTAGCAATCAGCCCCAGCATTTT. Amino acid sequence: CASSIERVSNQPQHF. V and J are TRBV19 and TRBJ1-5; D ambiguous. From germline, CDR1 is LNHDA and CDR2 SQIVND (reference sequence). This CDR3 contains 15 residues. Trimming took 0 bases from V and 0 from J, leaving 6 bases between them.

The V gene is TRBV18, the J gene TRBJ2-7; D may be TRBD1 or TRBD2 (5 bases each). Germline V gene sequence: CDR1 KGHSH, CDR2 LQKENI. This CDR3 contains 16 residues. V was clipped by 3 bases and J by 4 bases, with 19 bases between them. The CDR3 sequence is CASSPEGTPGLYEQYF. The CDR3 bases are TGTGCCAGCTCACCGGAAGGGACCCCTGGATTGTACGAGCAGTACTTC. The variable domain in full, completed from reference TRBV18 and TRBJ2-7, reads NAGVMQNPRHLVRRRGQEARLRCSPMKGHSHVYWYRQLPEEGLKFMVYLQKENIIDESGMPKERFSAEFPKEGPSILRIQQVVRGDSAAYFCASSPEGTPGLYEQYFGPGTRLTVT.

V usage is TRBV29-1 and J usage is TRBJ2-7; 7 bases align to TRBD2. The CDR3 is made up of 12 amino acids. From germline, CDR1 is SQVTM and CDR2 ANQGSEA. The V and J ends lost 5 bases and 4 bases, in that order; junction bases with no gene match: 5. CDR3 DNA: TGCAGCGTTTCTAGCGGAAGATACGAGCAGTACTTC. Translating it yields CSVSSGRYEQYF.

This chain links TRBV10-3 with TRBJ2-1; 7 bases align to TRBD1. CDR3 length: 19 residues. V was pared by 3 bases and J by 5 bases, with 19 bases of the junction left unmatched. Per germline, CDR1 ENHRY and CDR2 SYGVKD. CDR3 in DNA: TGTGCCATCAGTGATTTGCTCGGACAGGCCTTAGCTAATAACAATGAGCAGTTCTTC. Its translation is CAISDLLGQALANNNEQFF.

The chain couples TRBV12-3 or TRBV12-4 to TRBJ2-1, with 7 bases identical to TRBD2. Germline trimming cut 4 bases from V and 5 bases from J; bases unmatched to any gene: 5. CDR3 length: 14 amino acids. CDR3 region: CASSSGLPHNEQFF. CDR3 coding DNA: TGTGCCAGCAGTTCGGGACTACCTCACAATGAGCAGTTCTTC.

This clonotype was seen only a few times. V is TRBV5-1 and J is TRBJ2-1; 8 positions agree with TRBD1. This CDR3 has 16 amino acids. Germline values: CDR1 SGHRS, CDR2 YFSETQ. The junction had 12 bases not matched to a gene; V was cut back by 4 bases and J by 6 bases. This CDR3 reads CASSSLGTGFSNEQFF. CDR3 nucleotide sequence: TGCGCCAGCAGCAGCCTTGGGACAGGATTTTCCAATGAGCAGTTCTTC.

This chain links TRBV27 with TRBJ2-5, with TRBD2 matching 9 bases. V shed 0 bases and J 5 bases; nucleotides not matched to a gene: 7. This CDR3 is 16 amino acids long. CDR1 is MNHEY and CDR2 is SMNVEV in the germline V gene (reference sequence). Written as DNA, the CDR3 is TGTGCCAGCAGTTTATCCCCGACTAGCGGCGGGGAGACCCAGTACTTC. Translating gives CASSLSPTSGGETQYF.

In this sample, this clonotype turned up a few times. J is TRBJ2-5 and V is TRBV20-1; possibly TRBD1 for D (5 bases). Per the germline V gene, CDR1 is DFQATT and CDR2 is SNEGSKA (reference sequence). Trimming stripped 4 bases from V and 5 bases from J, with 14 bases between. The length of the CDR3 is 13 residues. The CDR3 sequence: CSANKGRAETQYF. The CDR3 DNA follows: TGCAGTGCTAATAAAGGCAGGGCTGAGACCCAGTACTTC.

This clonotype showed up many times. The rearrangement joins TRBV5-1 to TRBJ2-7, with 7 bases that match TRBD1. J gave up 2 bases and V 0 bases, and 2 bases lay outside the gene matches. The CDR3 has 14 residues. Looked up from germline, CDR1 is SGHRS and CDR2 is YFSETQ. The CDR3 DNA follows: TGCGCCAGCAGCTTGGGACAGGGTCCCTACGAGCAGTACTTC. As protein: CASSLGQGPYEQYF.

The V and J genes are TRBV28 and TRBJ2-7, with TRBD1 matching over 7 bases. V shed 3 bases and J 4 bases; nucleotides not matched to a gene: 6. The germline gives CDR1 MDHEN, CDR2 SYDVKM. This CDR3 has 14 residues. The CDR3 DNA sequence: TGTGCCAGCAGTTTTCTCGGGACAGATTACGAGCAGTACTTC. Translated: CASSFLGTDYEQYF.

This clonotype has just a few counts. The chain links TRBV5-1 to TRBJ2-6; D is possibly TRBD2 (6 bases). The CDR3 has 16 residues. The V gene's germline CDR1 is SGHRS and CDR2 YFSETQ. V dropped 2 bases and J dropped 2 bases, with 11 bases sitting between them. The CDR3 bases are TGCGCCAGCAGCTTTGGAGGGGCCGCTGGGGCCAACGTCCTGACTTTC. Its protein product is CASSFGGAAGANVLTF. Supplemented by reference TRBV5-1 and TRBJ2-6, the full variable domain reads KAGVTQTPRYLIKTRGQQVTLSCSPISGHRSVSWYQQTPGQGLQFLFEYFSETQRNKGNFPGRFSGRQFSNSRSEMNVSTLELGDSALYLCASSFGGAAGANVLTFGAGSRLTVL.

In its sample, this clonotype was seen many times. The chain is built from TRBV6-1 and TRBJ2-4, with TRBD2 identical over 8 bases. The CDR3 totals 20 residues. Germline CDR1 is MNHNS and CDR2 is SASEGT. The J segment lost 0 bases and the V segment lost 2 bases, leaving 15 bases of the junction unmatched. Written as DNA, the CDR3 is TGTGCCAGCAGTGAATGGGCTAGCGGGCACCACGAAATAGCCAAAAACATTCAGTACTTC. Translation gives CASSEWASGHHEIAKNIQYF.

The J gene is TRBJ2-1, the V gene TRBV10-3, with D perhaps given as TRBD1 or TRBD2 (5 bases each). This CDR3 is 18 amino acids long. The germline CDR1 and CDR2 sequences are ENHRY and SYGVKD. V was shortened by 7 bases and J by 9 bases, with 31 bases between the two germline ends. In DNA, the CDR3 is TGTGCCATCACGGGGACGCCCCCTCCCCTAGAATCCAGAGGTGAGCAGTTCTTC. Translated, it gives CAITGTPPPLESRGEQFF.

This clonotype turned up a few times. The chain has TRBV21-1 and TRBJ2-7; the table names TRBD2, a call not compared with the DNA. TRBV21-1 is noted as a pseudogene. The CDR3 consists of 21 residues. The CDR3 DNA sequence: TGTGCCAGCAGCAATTGGGATAGCGGGTGCACAAACGACTCCCTTAGAAACGAGCAGTACTTC. This translates into CASSNWDSGCTNDSLRNEQYF.

This clonotype came up a few times. This chain's CDR3 is CASSQLRHTQHF. CDR3 coding DNA: TGTGCCAGCAGTCAACTGCGACACACCCAGCATTTT. This rearrangement joins TRBV6-2 or TRBV6-3 to TRBJ1-5; D gene uncertain. The germline CDR1 and CDR2 sequences are MNHEY and SVGEGT. The CDR3 runs 12 residues. V lost 5 bases to trimming and J lost 11 bases, with 13 bases between them.

This clonotype was recorded many times. The V call is TRBV7-2, the J call TRBJ2-5, with 9 bases lining up with TRBD1. Trimming at V came to 6 bases and at J to 6 bases, leaving 5 bases not matched to a gene. CDR3 length equals 13 residues. From germline, CDR1 is SGHTA and CDR2 FQGNSA. This chain's CDR3 is CASRPGQGQTQYF. The CDR3 DNA is TGTGCCAGCAGACCGGGACAGGGTCAGACCCAGTACTTC.

There are a few counts of this clonotype. This chain uses TRBV20-1 with TRBJ2-1; D possibly uses TRBD1 or TRBD2 (5 bases each). Per germline, CDR1 DFQATT and CDR2 SNEGSKA (reference sequence). The CDR3 contains 16 residues. The V and J ends lost 3 bases and 4 bases respectively, with 19 bases between them. The CDR3 loop reads CSASRGSLAVYNEQFF. The CDR3 DNA reads as TGCAGTGCTAGTAGGGGATCTCTAGCTGTTTACAATGAGCAGTTCTTC.

This clonotype has more than one count but fewer than ten. The chain is built from TRBV21-1 and TRBJ1-3; the table's D call of TRBD1 was not tested on the DNA. TRBV21-1 is deemed a pseudogene. This CDR3 is built from 14 residues. The CDR3 is CASTGNRRGNTIYF. Here the CDR3 DNA reads TGTGCCAGCACGGGAAACCGACGTGGAAACACCATATACTTT.

A few counts support this clonotype. This sequence joins TRBV5-1 and TRBJ2-7, with 9 bases aligning to TRBD2. V dropped 5 bases and J dropped 2; count of bases not matched to a gene: 5. The length of the CDR3 is 14 residues. Germline V CDR1 and CDR2: SGHRS, YFSETQ. The CDR3, as DNA: TGCGCCAGCAGTTCCGCTAGCGGGACCTACGAGCAGTACTTC. It is translated as CASSSASGTYEQYF. The whole variable domain, filled in from reference TRBV5-1 and TRBJ2-7, reads KAGVTQTPRYLIKTRGQQVTLSCSPISGHRSVSWYQQTPGQGLQFLFEYFSETQRNKGNFPGRFSGRQFSNSRSEMNVSTLELGDSALYLCASSSASGTYEQYFGPGTRLTVT.

The chain joins TRBV5-1 to TRBJ2-1, with D perhaps matching TRBD2 (6 bases). Germline V CDR1 and CDR2: SGHRS, YFSETQ. This CDR3 spans 13 amino acids. V dropped 4 bases and J dropped 12 bases, with 17 bases sitting between them. DNA of the CDR3: TGCGCCAGCAGCCTAAGGGAAGCGGGTGGGCAGTTCTTC. It encodes CASSLREAGGQFF.

Only a few counts were recorded for this clonotype. The V call is TRBV6-5, the J call TRBJ2-7; 7 bases agree with TRBD1. Germline V lookup: CDR1 MNHEY, CDR2 SVGAGI. This CDR3 has 16 amino acids. V shed 2 bases, J shed 1 base, and the junction held 8 bases outside the gene matches. The CDR3: CASSYVRGMGSYEQYF. Here the CDR3 DNA reads TGTGCCAGCAGTTACGTCAGGGGGATGGGATCCTACGAGCAGTACTTC.

This clonotype was observed many times. The rearrangement links TRBV20-1 to TRBJ2-1; D may be TRBD2 (6 bases). Trimming stripped 6 bases from V and 6 bases from J, with 21 bases between. This CDR3 has 15 amino acids. The V gene's germline CDR1 is DFQATT and CDR2 SNEGSKA (reference sequence). The CDR3 DNA sequence: TGCAGTGCCTTAGAAGGTATCGCGGGACCCAATGAGCAGTTCTTC. Its protein is CSALEGIAGPNEQFF.

V gene TRBV20-1 combines with J gene TRBJ2-7; the match to TRBD1 covers 7 bases. Germline CDR1 DFQATT, CDR2 SNEGSKA (reference sequence). J gave up 6 bases and V 5 bases, and 10 bases lay outside the gene matches. The CDR3 runs 13 residues. For the CDR3, the DNA is TGCAGTGCTTTAGAGGGGGCAGCCTTCGAGCAGTACTTC. Amino acids: CSALEGAAFEQYF.

The rearrangement uses TRBV19 and TRBJ1-5; perhaps TRBD1 as D (5 bases). The CDR3 totals 13 residues. In germline, CDR1 is LNHDA, CDR2 SQIVND (reference sequence). V dropped 8 bases and J dropped 6 bases, with 14 bases sitting between them. The CDR3 DNA reads TGTGCCAGTGCGGGGGGTACTAGTCAGCCCCAGCATTTT. As protein: CASAGGTSQPQHF.

The J gene is TRBJ2-7, the V gene TRBV7-2, with D maybe TRBD2 (6 bases). The V end was cut by 8 bases, the J end by 3 bases, with 23 bases between. CDR3 length equals 16 residues. Germline V lookup: CDR1 SGHTA, CDR2 FQGNSA. The chain's CDR3 is CASSFGGWERGYEQYF. CDR3 bases: TGTGCCAGCTCCTTCGGAGGGTGGGAGCGAGGCTACGAGCAGTACTTC.

The genes are TRBV7-8 and TRBJ2-3; D remains ambiguous. The V end was cut by 5 bases, the J end by 5 bases, with 11 bases between. Per the germline V gene, CDR1 is SGHVS and CDR2 is FQNEAQ. The CDR3 consists of 13 residues. CDR3 in amino acids: CASSPGVQDTQYF. The CDR3 nucleotides read TGTGCCAGCAGCCCCGGCGTACAAGATACGCAGTATTTT.